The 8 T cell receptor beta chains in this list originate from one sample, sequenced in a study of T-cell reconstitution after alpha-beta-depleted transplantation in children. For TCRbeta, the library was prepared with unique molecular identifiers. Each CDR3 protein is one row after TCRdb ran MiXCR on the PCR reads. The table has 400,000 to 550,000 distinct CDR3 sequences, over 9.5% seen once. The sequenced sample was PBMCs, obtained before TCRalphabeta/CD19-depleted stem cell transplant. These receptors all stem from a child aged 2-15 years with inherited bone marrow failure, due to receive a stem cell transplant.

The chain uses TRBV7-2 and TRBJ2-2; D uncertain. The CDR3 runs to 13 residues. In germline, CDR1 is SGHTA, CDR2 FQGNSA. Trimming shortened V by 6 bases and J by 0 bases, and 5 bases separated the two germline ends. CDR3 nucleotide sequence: TGTGCCAGCAGTCAGACGAACACCGGGGAGCTGTTTTTT. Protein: CASSQTNTGELFF. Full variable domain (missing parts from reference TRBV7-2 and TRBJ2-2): GAGVSQSPSNKVTEKGKDVELRCDPISGHTALYWYRQSLGQGLEFLIYFQGNSAPDKSGLPSDRFSAERTGGSVSTLTIQRTQQEDSAVYLCASSQTNTGELFFGEGSRLTVL.

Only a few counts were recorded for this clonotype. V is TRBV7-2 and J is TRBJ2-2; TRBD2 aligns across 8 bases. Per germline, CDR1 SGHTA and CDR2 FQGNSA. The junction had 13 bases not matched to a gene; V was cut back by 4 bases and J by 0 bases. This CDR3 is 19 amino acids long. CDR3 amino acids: CASSSLGIGLAANTGELFF. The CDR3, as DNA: TGTGCCAGCAGCTCCTTAGGGATAGGACTAGCCGCGAACACCGGGGAGCTGTTTTTT.

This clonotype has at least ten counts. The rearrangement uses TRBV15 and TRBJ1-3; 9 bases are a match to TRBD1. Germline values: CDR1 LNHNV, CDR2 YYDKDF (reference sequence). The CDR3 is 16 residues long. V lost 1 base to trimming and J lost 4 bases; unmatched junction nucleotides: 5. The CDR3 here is CATSRAGTGNGNTIYF. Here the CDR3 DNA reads TGTGCCACCAGCAGAGCCGGGACAGGGAACGGAAACACCATATATTTT.

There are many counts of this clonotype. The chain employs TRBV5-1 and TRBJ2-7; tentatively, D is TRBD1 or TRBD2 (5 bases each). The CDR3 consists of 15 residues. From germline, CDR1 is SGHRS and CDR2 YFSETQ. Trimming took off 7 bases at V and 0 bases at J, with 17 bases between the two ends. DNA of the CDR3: TGCGCCAGCTCACCCCGGGACGGCGTCTCCTACGAGCAGTACTTC. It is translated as CASSPRDGVSYEQYF.

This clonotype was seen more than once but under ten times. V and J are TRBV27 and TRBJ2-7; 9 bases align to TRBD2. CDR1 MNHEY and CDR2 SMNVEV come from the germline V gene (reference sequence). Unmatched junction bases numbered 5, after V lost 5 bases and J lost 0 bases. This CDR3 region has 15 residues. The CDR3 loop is CASSRREGLSYEQYF. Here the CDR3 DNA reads TGTGCCAGCAGTCGGCGGGAGGGCCTCTCCTACGAGCAGTACTTC.

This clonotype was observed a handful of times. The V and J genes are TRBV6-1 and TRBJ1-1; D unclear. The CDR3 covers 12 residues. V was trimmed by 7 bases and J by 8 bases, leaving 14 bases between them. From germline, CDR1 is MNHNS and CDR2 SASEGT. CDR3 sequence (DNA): TGTGCCAGCATTTGGGATTCGAGCGAAGCTTTCTTT. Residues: CASIWDSSEAFF.

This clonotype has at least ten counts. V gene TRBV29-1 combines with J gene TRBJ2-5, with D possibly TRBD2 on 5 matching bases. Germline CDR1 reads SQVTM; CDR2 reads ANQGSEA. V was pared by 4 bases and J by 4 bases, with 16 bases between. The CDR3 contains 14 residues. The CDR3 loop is CSVGLASNGETQYF. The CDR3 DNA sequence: TGCAGCGTTGGCTTGGCTAGCAACGGAGAGACCCAGTACTTC.

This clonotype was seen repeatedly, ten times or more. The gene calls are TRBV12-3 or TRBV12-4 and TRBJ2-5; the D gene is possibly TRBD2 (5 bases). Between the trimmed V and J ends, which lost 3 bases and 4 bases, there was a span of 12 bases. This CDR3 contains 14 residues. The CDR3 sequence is CASSLVGDIETQYF. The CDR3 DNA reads TGTGCCAGCAGTTTGGTGGGAGATATAGAGACCCAGTACTTC.